This T cell receptor beta chain was sequenced for a study of cytomegalovirus exposure and HLA in healthy donors (dated by TCRdb to 2016 to 2017). Background for the entire study: An earlier analysis of several hundred of the donors reported 276 Gb of sequence data and approximately 120 million unique TCR beta sequences obtained from around 190 million T cells. An early release that covered about 600 HLA-typed donors contained approximately 300 gigabases of sequencing data and 80 million or so unique TCR sequences. Among the roughly 380 genotyped donors, 81% belonged to the genetic ancestry cluster associated with self-reported Caucasian donors. The study was designed to test whether signatures of past pathogen exposure could be identified by cataloging public T cell receptors. The T cell repertoires of some 670 subjects were profiled by immunosequencing and related to cytomegalovirus serostatus. A separate validation cohort of over 95 different subjects was used in addition to the roughly 700-subject first cohort. To predict cytomegalovirus infection status, the study combined high-throughput TCR immunosequencing, statistical association of individual TCRs with disease status, and machine learning. A later analysis re-examined previously published TCR beta repertoires from roughly 720 donors and added high-resolution HLA genotyping to investigate patterns of TCR occurrence. Rather than using new phenotypic data, the later analysis identified candidate immune exposures from TCR beta sequences and from how often those sequences occurred across donors. An earlier analysis of around 640 of the donors used high-throughput TCR beta sequencing to judge whether each TCR beta V gene segment behaved as functional or pseudogenic. Donor age, sex, ethnicity and CMV serostatus were compiled together with the repertoire data. A later genetic analysis used genome-wide SNP genotypes for about 65% of the 666 donors, treating that subset as a discovery cohort. All discovery cohort repertoires had been generated on a single sequencing platform. HLA typing included class I and class II loci at four-digit resolution. The number of typed donors differed by locus: 629-630 for A, B, C, DRB1 and DQB1; some 540 for DQA1; 606 for DPA1; and about 450 for DPB1. Because of strong linkage in the cohort, roughly five DR-DQ haplotypes were treated as single units for association and clustering. Across approximately 400 genotyped donors of the cohort, an average of about 240,000 unique TCR beta nucleotide sequences per donor were sequenced, and roughly 20% of those sequences were non-productive. What the authors observed across the whole study: Compared with the 666-donor mean, donors in an Asian-associated ancestry cluster had fewer N-insertions in productive TCRs, according to a later genetic analysis. A further reported finding was that TCR beta sequences accurately predicted the HLA-A and HLA-B alleles for most subjects in the first cohort. Because counts were too low, some 17 rarely observed V segments, including chromosome 9 orphons, were excluded from the earlier analysis of some 590 of the donors. For the cohort, immune exposure information was limited to CMV serostatus. A later analysis reported that several top co-occurrence clusters appeared linked to parvovirus B19, influenza, CMV and Epstein-Barr virus. Most CMV-associated TCR beta chains appeared to be HLA-restricted in a later analysis, and the HLA associations seemed to be driven largely by CMV exposure. In the study, some 160 TCR beta chains were listed as associated with cytomegalovirus. The 87-base-pair reads could not distinguish some IMGT-functional V segments, including TRBV6-2 and TRBV6-3, so those segments were excluded. In a later analysis, HLA-associated TCR beta chains showed more clonal expansion and lower generation probabilities than non-associated chains that were equally common. The classifier was reported to diagnose cytomegalovirus status with high specificity and sensitivity in both the original and validation cohorts. A cluster of highly shared sequence variants was judged likely to represent a technical artifact of the sequencing pipeline. In a later analysis, the rate of TCR association differed among HLA loci, with DRB1 alleles having the most associated TCRs and HLA-C alleles having the fewest. This cohort had only TCR beta chains sequenced, and the lack of alpha or paired-chain data limited which features could be detected. Across donors, most TCR sequences were observed very rarely, whereas some public TCRs were present in many individuals. When HLA alleles, especially DR and DQ, strongly co-occurred, attributing TCR associations to individual alleles was difficult. Three of the identified cytomegalovirus-associated TCR beta chains were confirmed in vitro to be specific for cytomegalovirus antigens. V-gene and J-gene trimming of TCR beta chains was associated with a missense DCLRE1C variant in a later genetic analysis, and the association was replicated in an independent cohort. In an earlier analysis of around 600 of the donors, most TCR beta V segments appeared in productive rearrangements about 90% or about 30% of the time, broadly matching IMGT annotations. Sequencing depth was assumed to be roughly uniform across donors in the presence/absence analyses, though that assumption may not hold. Because HLA typing was unavailable for some donors at each locus, only the typed subset was used in association tests. The authors suggested that the approach could potentially be extended to other disease states and immunological phenotypes. A later analysis associated about 16,000 TCR beta sequences with specific HLA alleles at a false discovery rate of 0.05. Linkage disequilibrium might explain the correlated functional status among segregating V segments, but an unknown experimental factor could not be excluded.

This clone has a single count. The specificity of this receptor is unknown. Base qualities are not recorded, but no much larger clone differs from it by a single base. The V end gives up 5 bases and the J end 7 bases, leaving 1 base in the junction not matched to a gene. Inclusive of the bounding cysteine and phenylalanine, the CDR3 is 11 residues long. Just the 33-base CDR3 DNA is kept, in frame starting at base 1. Looking up the germline V gene yields CDR1 SQVTM and CDR2 ANQGSEA. To prepare the library, the immunoSEQ multiplex PCR assay was applied. The multiplex PCR relied on a mix of 60 forward primers for TCR Vbeta segments and 13 reverse primers for TCR Jbeta segments. A multiplex PCR assay on genomic DNA amplified the CDR3 region of rearranged TCR beta genes. The amplified TCR beta libraries were sequenced on the Illumina HiSeq System as 87-base-pair reads. Concerning the study's data processing: A later analysis counted tens of millions of unique TCR beta chains across the 650 to 700 repertoires, and approximately 11 million of these chains were shared by at least two donors. A nearest-neighbor algorithm error-corrected the raw reads and collapsed the reads into unique sequences, merging closely related sequences to remove PCR and sequencing errors. CDR3 sequences were aligned to IMGT reference sequences to assign V, D and J gene segments. For a sequence to be retained, at least a six-nucleotide match to both a V gene segment and a J gene segment was required. Rearrangements were classified as productive when the CDR3 lacked stop codons and remained in frame with V and J, and all other rearrangements were classified as non-productive. CDR3 was defined according to IMGT convention as the region running from the second conserved V-encoded cysteine to the conserved J-encoded phenylalanine. The earlier analysis of about 610 of the donors excluded sequences that lacked an unambiguous match to a single V gene segment. In an earlier analysis of some 590 of the donors, a V segment was called functional when productive rearrangements were above 56.7%, and segregating when the standard deviation between donors exceeded 5%. To diagnose cytomegalovirus status from the catalog of TCR beta chain sequences, a statistical classification framework was built. In a later analysis, V and J genes were assigned by comparing TCR nucleotide sequences against IMGT/GENE-DB human TR gene sequences. The TCRdist pipeline was used in a later analysis to assign CDR3 sequences and most-parsimonious VDJ recombination scenarios. A later analysis defined each TCR beta chain by its CDR3 amino acid sequence plus V-gene family, and excluded reads lacking a unique V-gene family. A later analysis removed 500 to 600 highly shared, low-generation-probability nucleotide sequences to deal with suspected cross-contamination and a sequencing artifact. For each public chain, a later analysis derived a clonal expansion index from normalized ranks of inferred template counts within each repertoire. Generation probabilities in a later analysis came from a VDJ recombination model fitted to out-of-frame rearrangements, and those results were checked against IGoR. In a later analysis, TCR-TCR, TCR-HLA and TCR-CMV co-occurrence was scored with hypergeometric tests, and a repertoire-size bias correction was applied to TCR pairs. A later analysis estimated false discovery rates by permuting HLA or CMV assignments 20 times. In a later analysis, co-occurring TCRs were grouped using DBSCAN, with TCRdist sequence similarity added in when clustering inside HLA-allele-positive subsets. Repertoires with fewer than 30,000 or more than 120,000 public chains were left out of co-occurrence clustering, as were four to six repertoires with anomalous nucleotide sharing. In its TCRdb copy, this immuneACCESS table keeps in-frame sequences only and misses some clones. Where compared with another copy, unresolved V genes explain less than half of these, and the others have no known cause. That table gives V, J and clone size, and the DNA gave D and trimming. This sample comprises a few hundred thousand clones, around 90% of them detected only once. Less than 2.5% of the sample is taken by the ten largest.

The cohort was made up of 666 healthy bone marrow donors. At the time of sampling, every cohort member was nominally healthy, though immune exposures that went unrecorded were likely present. The donor was CMV seronegative and was included in the group of under 450 seronegative cohort members. A peripheral blood sample was collected from each donor, and TCR beta sequencing was performed on peripheral blood mononuclear cells. Genomic DNA was extracted from the blood cell samples with the Qiagen DNeasy Blood Extraction Kit. This clonotype was obtained from a woman between 18 and 30 years old in good health and CMV-seronegative. The specimen sequenced was PBMCs. The chain was built from TRBV29-1 and TRBJ2-2; 7 bases in the middle match TRBD2. The CDR3 is CSVSGGGELFF. Here is the DNA: TGCAGCGTTTCGGGGGGCGGGGAGCTGTTTTTT.